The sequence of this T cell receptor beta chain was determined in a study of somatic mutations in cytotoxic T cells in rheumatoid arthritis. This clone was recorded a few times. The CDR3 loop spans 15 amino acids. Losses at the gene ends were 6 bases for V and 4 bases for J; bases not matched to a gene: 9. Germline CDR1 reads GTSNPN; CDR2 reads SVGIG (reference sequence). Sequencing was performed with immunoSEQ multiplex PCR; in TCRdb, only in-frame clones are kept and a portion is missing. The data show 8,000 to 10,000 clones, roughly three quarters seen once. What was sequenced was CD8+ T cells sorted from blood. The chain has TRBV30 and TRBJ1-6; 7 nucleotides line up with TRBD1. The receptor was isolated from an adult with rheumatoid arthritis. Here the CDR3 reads CACGEPTGYNSPLHF. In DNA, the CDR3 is TGTGCCTGCGGAGAACCGACAGGGTATAATTCACCCCTCCACTTT.